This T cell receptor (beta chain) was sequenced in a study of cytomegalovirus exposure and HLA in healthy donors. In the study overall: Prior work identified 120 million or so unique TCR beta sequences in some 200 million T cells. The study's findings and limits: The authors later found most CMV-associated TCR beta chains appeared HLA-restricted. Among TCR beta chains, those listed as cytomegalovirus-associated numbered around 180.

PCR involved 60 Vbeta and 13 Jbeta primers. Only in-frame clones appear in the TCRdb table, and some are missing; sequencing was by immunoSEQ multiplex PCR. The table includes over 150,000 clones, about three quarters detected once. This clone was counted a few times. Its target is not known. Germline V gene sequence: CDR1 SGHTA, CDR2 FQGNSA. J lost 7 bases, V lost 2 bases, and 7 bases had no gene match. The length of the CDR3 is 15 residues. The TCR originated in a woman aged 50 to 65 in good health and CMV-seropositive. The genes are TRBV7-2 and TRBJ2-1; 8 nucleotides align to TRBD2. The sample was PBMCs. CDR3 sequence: CASSLSRGGRNEQFF. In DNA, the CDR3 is TGTGCCAGCAGCTTATCCCGGGGGGGCAGGAATGAGCAGTTCTTC.